This TCR beta chain was documented in a study of cytomegalovirus exposure and HLA in healthy donors. Study-level results: In a later analysis, at a false discovery rate of 0.05, 15,000 to 20,000 TCR beta sequences were associated with HLA alleles.

Primers included in the PCR were 60 Vbeta and 13 Jbeta primers. How the authors handled the data: Counted up in a later analysis, unique TCR beta chains came to about 80 million, with around 9.9 million shared. Here immunoSEQ multiplex PCR was the method, and the copy in TCRdb shows in-frame clones only, minus some. V and J calls and clone size are those listed in that table; D and trimming were worked out from the DNA. This table holds around 110,000 clones, 77% found once. About this clone itself: The antigen is not known.

Material for sequencing was PBMCs. This TCR came from a male donor in good health and CMV-seronegative.

DNA for the CDR3: TGTGCCAGTAGTATAACACTCCTAGAAAATGAGCAGTTCTTC. It encodes CASSITLLENEQFF. The gene calls are TRBV19 and TRBJ2-1; D remains ambiguous. This CDR3 contains 14 residues. Deletions cut 2 bases from V and 7 bases from J, with 12 bases between. CDR1 LNHDA and CDR2 SQIVND come from the germline V gene (reference sequence). The full variable domain, in which reference TRBV19 and TRBJ2-1 provide the parts outside the CDR3, is DGGITQSPKYLFRKEGQNVTLSCEQNLNHDAMYWYRQDPGQGLRLIYYSQIVNDFQKGDIAEGYSVSREKKESFPLTVTSAQKNPTAFYLCASSITLLENEQFFGPGTRLTVL.